Described below is a single TCR beta chain sequence and its context. V shed 5 bases and J shed 7 bases, with 15 bases lying between them. The CDR3 covers 13 residues. Germline loops: CDR1 SGHNT, CDR2 YENEEA. This record comes from a study of blood T cell repertoires in COVID-19. About the study: The United States, Italy and Spain supplied acute and convalescent COVID-19 samples.

Sequencing was performed with immunoSEQ multiplex PCR; in TCRdb, only in-frame clones are kept and a portion is missing. The sample holds some 67,000 clones, more than 70% seen once. Sequencing used peripheral blood. The V call is TRBV11-3, the J call TRBJ2-7; tentative D call: TRBD1 (5 bases). This clonotype was sampled from a woman aged 55-70 years with acute or convalescent COVID-19. The CDR3 coding sequence is TGTGCCAGCAGCCCCCGTGGGGCGCGGGAGCAGTACTTC. Its translation: CASSPRGAREQYF.